This TCR beta chain came from a study of blood T cell repertoires in COVID-19. Background on the study: Italy, Spain and the United States were the sources of the convalescent and acute COVID-19 samples. T cells, B-cell-depleted T cells, or PBMCs supplied cDNA or gDNA.

Original processing methods: Scientists estimated how many nucleated cells there were by amplifying reference gene primers. Only in-frame clones appear in the TCRdb table, and some are missing; sequencing was by immunoSEQ multiplex PCR. D and trimming were read from the DNA, whereas the V and J calls and clone size are those reported in that table. The repertoire holds just over 90,000 clones, with around four fifths as singletons. CDR3 length equals 14 residues. Germline V lookup: CDR1 SGHRS, CDR2 YFSETQ. The V gene lost 4 bases and the J gene lost 1 base, with 11 bases spanning the gap. Material: peripheral blood. The clonotype was recovered from a human donor in a cohort sampled during active COVID-19. The chain combines TRBV5-1 with TRBJ2-5; maybe TRBD1 (5 bases). The CDR3 loop is CASSTGDSQETQYF. The CDR3 nucleotides are TGCGCCAGCAGCACAGGAGACAGCCAAGAGACCCAGTACTTC.